The TCR beta chain under discussion was sequenced for a study of T cell repertoires in cytomegalovirus infection. J gave up 6 bases and V 6 bases, and 7 bases lay outside the gene matches. The CDR3 has 13 amino acids. The germline V gene encodes CDR1 SGHTA and CDR2 FQGNSA. This clonotype was recorded a few times. Its antigen is as yet unknown. TCRdb processed the reads anew with MiXCR; each CDR3 protein has one entry. This sample has hundreds of thousands of distinct CDR3 sequences, with about 30% found just once. Sequencing used cultured PBMCs, obtained from culture after CMV antigen stimulation. The clonotype comes from a human donor in good health (CMV status not recorded). Some clones in this sample may be carry-over from other donors' samples. The chain joins TRBV7-2 to TRBJ1-2; 7 bases line up with TRBD1. The DNA of the CDR3 is TGTGCCAGCAGGTCGGACAGGACAAATGGCTACACCTTC. This encodes CASRSDRTNGYTF. The variable domain in full, completed from reference TRBV7-2 and TRBJ1-2, reads GAGVSQSPSNKVTEKGKDVELRCDPISGHTALYWYRQSLGQGLEFLIYFQGNSAPDKSGLPSDRFSAERTGGSVSTLTIQRTQQEDSAVYLCASRSDRTNGYTFGSGTRLTVV.